This TCR beta chain was sequenced for a study of low-dose radiotherapy and immunotherapy resistance in tumors. Study information: The schedule for Cohort 2 used 1 Gy per fraction every two weeks, which added up to 13 Gy over 26 weeks. Both drugs were delivered intravenously to patients (nivolumab 240 mg every two weeks and ipilimumab 1 mg/kg every six weeks).

The CDR3 is 15 amino acids. Trimming removed 6 bases from V and 5 bases from J, with 19 bases in between. In germline, CDR1 is MNHEY, CDR2 SVGEGT. TRAV and TRBV primers primed cDNA for both TCRalpha and TCRbeta. Both a constant-region primer and a V-primer adapter served to amplify TCRs across roughly 20 PCR cycles. Isolated mRNA underwent amplification by in vitro transcription. TCRdb reprocessed the reads with MiXCR, giving one entry per CDR3 protein. The sample lists 60,000 to 90,000 distinct CDR3 sequences, around a third occurring once. This clonotype has at least ten counts. Time point meaning: before trial treatment.

The specimen comprised PBMCs, sampled before treatment. This rearrangement joins TRBV6-2 or TRBV6-3 to TRBJ1-2; D might be TRBD1 (6 bases). This TCR was sampled from a female donor with ovarian cancer. The CDR3, as DNA: TGTGCCAGCAGCTTCCCGGGCCAAGGACAGTATGGCTACACCTTC. Translating it yields CASSFPGQGQYGYTF.